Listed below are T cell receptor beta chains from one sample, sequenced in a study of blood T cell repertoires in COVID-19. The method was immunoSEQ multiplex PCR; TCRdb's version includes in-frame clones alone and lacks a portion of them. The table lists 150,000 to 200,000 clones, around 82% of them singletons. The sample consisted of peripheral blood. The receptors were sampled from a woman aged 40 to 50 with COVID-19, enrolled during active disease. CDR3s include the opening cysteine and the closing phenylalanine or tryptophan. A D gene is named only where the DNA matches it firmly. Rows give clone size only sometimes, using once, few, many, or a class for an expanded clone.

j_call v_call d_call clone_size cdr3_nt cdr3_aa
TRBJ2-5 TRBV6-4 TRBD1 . TGTGCCAGCAGTGTTGGGACAGGAGAGACCCAGTACTTC CASSVGTGETQYF
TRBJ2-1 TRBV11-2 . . TGTGCCAGCAGCATGTCTTTTGAGCAGTTCTTC CASSMSFEQFF
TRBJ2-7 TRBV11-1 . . TGTGCCAGCAGTTCTCTCTACGAGCAGTACTTC CASSSLYEQYF
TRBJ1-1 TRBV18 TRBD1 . TGTGCCAGCTCATCAAACAGGGGGGACACTGAAGCTTTCTTT CASSSNRGDTEAFF
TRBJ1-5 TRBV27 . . TGTGCCAGCAGTTTATCGATTCGGGGAGATAGCAATCAGCCCCAGCATTTT CASSLSIRGDSNQPQHF
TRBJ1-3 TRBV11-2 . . TGTGCCAGCAGCTTAGATCGTACAGTCCATTTT CASSLDRTVHF
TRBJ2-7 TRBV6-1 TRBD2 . TGTGCCAGCAGTGAAGGACTAGCGGGTAACTACGAGCAGTACTTC CASSEGLAGNYEQYF
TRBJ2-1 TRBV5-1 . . TGCGCCAGCAGCTTGGCGGGAGTCACCTACAATGAGCAGTTCTTC CASSLAGVTYNEQFF
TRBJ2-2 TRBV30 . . TGTGCCTGGCAGGGAACGGTTTACGGGGAGCTGTTTTTT CAWQGTVYGELFF
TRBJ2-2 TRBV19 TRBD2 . TGTGCCAGTAGGCTGGCTAGCGGGATTACCGGGGAGCTGTTTTTT CASRLASGITGELFF
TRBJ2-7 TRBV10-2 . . TGCGCCAGCAGTCAACAGGACTACGAGCAGTACTTC CASSQQDYEQYF
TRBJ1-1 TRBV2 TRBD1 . TGTGCCAGCAGTGAAGCCCCCGGGACAGGGGGCACGGCTTTCTTT CASSEAPGTGGTAFF
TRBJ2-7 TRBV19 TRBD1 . TGTGCCAGTAGTATAATGGACAGGGGGAACGAGCAGTACTTC CASSIMDRGNEQYF
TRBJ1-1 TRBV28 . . TGTGCCAGCAGGGCAGCGAGGAACACTGAAGCTTTCTTT CASRAARNTEAFF
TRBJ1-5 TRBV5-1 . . TGCGCCAGCAGCCCTGGACGAATGCCCGGGGAGCCCCAGCATTTT CASSPGRMPGEPQHF
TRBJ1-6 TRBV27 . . TGTGCCAGCAGAGACAGTACCCATAATTCACCCCTCCACTTT CASRDSTHNSPLHF
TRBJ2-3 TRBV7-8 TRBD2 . TGTGCCAGCAGCTCTTCACCGCCGAGGACTAGCGCCACAGATACGCAGTATTTT CASSSSPPRTSATDTQYF
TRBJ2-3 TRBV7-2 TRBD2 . TGTGCCAGCAGGGGAGGGACGTTGGATACGCAGTATTTT CASRGGTLDTQYF
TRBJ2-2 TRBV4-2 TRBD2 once TGTGCCAGCAGCCAAGACGGACTAGCGGGAGAGGGGGGCGGGGAGCTGTTTTTT CASSQDGLAGEGGGELFF
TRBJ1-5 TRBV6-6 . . TGTGCCAGCAGTCTCCAAGTCGGGGGTAGGGGCAATCAGCCCCAGCATTTT CASSLQVGGRGNQPQHF
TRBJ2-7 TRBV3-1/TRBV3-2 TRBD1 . TGTGCCAGCAGCCAGTCGGGACAGGGGGCCTACGAGCAGTACTTC CASSQSGQGAYEQYF
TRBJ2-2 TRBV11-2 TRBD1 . TGTGCCAGCAGCTTAGGAGAGGTTTGGACAGGGAACACCGGGGAGCTGTTTTTT CASSLGEVWTGNTGELFF
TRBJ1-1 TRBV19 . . TGTGCCAGTAGTAAGTTGACCCAGGGTTGGACTGAAGCTTTCTTT CASSKLTQGWTEAFF
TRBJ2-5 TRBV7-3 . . TGTGCCAGCAGCTTATCCGGCAGGGAGACCCAGTACTTC CASSLSGRETQYF
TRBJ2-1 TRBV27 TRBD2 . TGTGCCAGCAGTGGACTAGCGTCCCACAATGAGCAGTTCTTC CASSGLASHNEQFF
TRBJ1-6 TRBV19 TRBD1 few TGTGCCAGTAGCCCGACGACAGGGAGGATTTCACCCCTCCACTTT CASSPTTGRISPLHF
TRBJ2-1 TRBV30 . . TGTGCCTGGAGTGCAACTAGAGAGCAGTTCTTC CAWSATREQFF
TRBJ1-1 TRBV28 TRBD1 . TGTGCCAGCAGTTCACCGGGACAGGGTAGTACTGAAGCTTTCTTT CASSSPGQGSTEAFF
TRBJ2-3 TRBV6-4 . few TGTGCCAGCAGTTTGGGGACTAGCACAGATACGCAGTATTTT CASSLGTSTDTQYF
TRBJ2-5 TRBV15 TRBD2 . TGTGCCACCAGCAGCCGACCCCCGGGACTAGCGGCGTTAGAGACCCAGTACTTC CATSSRPPGLAALETQYF
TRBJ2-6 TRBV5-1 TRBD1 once TGCGCCAGCAGCCGGACAGGGGAGATCTCTGGGGCCAACGTCCTGACTTTC CASSRTGEISGANVLTF
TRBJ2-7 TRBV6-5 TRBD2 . TGTGCCAGCAGCAAAAGCGGGGGGTACGAGCAGTACTTC CASSKSGGYEQYF
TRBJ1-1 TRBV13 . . TGTGCCAGCAGCTCAGGGCGGGGGAACACTGAAGCTTTCTTT CASSSGRGNTEAFF
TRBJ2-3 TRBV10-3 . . TGTGCCATACAGTGGGGGCTCGGGGATACGCAGTATTTT CAIQWGLGDTQYF
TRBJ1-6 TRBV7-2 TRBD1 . TGTGCCAGCAGATTCGGGACAGGGGCAGTACCCCTCCACTTT CASRFGTGAVPLHF
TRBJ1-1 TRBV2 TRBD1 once TGTGCCAGCAGGCTTACAGGGGACCACACTGAAGCTTTCTTT CASRLTGDHTEAFF
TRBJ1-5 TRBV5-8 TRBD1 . TGTGCCAGCAGCGTCTTCGGGACAGGATATAGCAATCAGCCCCAGCATTTT CASSVFGTGYSNQPQHF
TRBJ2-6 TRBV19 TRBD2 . TGTGCCAGTAGTAAGAATAGCGGGGCCTCTGGGGCCAACGTCCTGACTTTC CASSKNSGASGANVLTF
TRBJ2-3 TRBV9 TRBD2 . TGTGCCAGCAGCGTAGCGGGGGGGCCCGGGGCAGTGGGGCAGTATTTT CASSVAGGPGAVGQYF
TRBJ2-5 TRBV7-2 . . TGTGCCAGCAGCTTTAGTCGTCAAGAGACCCAGTACTTC CASSFSRQETQYF
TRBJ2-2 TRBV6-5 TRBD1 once TGTGCCAGCAGTCCCCAGGGGGCGCTCACCGGGGAGCTGTTTTTT CASSPQGALTGELFF
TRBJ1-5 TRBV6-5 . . TGTGCCACCCGTGGGGGCGGTTGGGCCTATCAGCCCCAGCATTTT CATRGGGWAYQPQHF
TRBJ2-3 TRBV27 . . TGTGCCAGCAGTTTCGAGGGCGGGACCCGCACAGATACGCAGTATTTT CASSFEGGTRTDTQYF
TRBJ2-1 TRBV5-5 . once TGTGCCAGCAACCAGGGGCTTAGCTACAATGAGCAGTTCTTC CASNQGLSYNEQFF
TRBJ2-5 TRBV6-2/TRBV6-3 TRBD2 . TGTGCCAGCAGTTCTATCAGGGCGGGAGGAGTTGAGACCCAGTACTTC CASSSIRAGGVETQYF
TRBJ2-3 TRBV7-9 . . TGTGCCAGCAGCGCGTCTGGAGAAGATACGCAGTATTTT CASSASGEDTQYF
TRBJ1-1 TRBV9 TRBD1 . TGTGCCAGCAGCGCCCGACAGGGTCACACTGAAGCTTTCTTT CASSARQGHTEAFF
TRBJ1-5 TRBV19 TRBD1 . TGTGCCAGTAGTCCCACTGGGACAGGGAGGAGGGTTGGACAGCCCCAGCATTTT CASSPTGTGRRVGQPQHF
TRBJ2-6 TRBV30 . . TGTGCCTGGAGGAGCTCTGGGGCCAACGTCCTGACTTTC CAWRSSGANVLTF
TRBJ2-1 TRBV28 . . TGTGCCAGCAGTTTATCCTCCAGCTCCTACAATGAGCAGTTCTTC CASSLSSSSYNEQFF
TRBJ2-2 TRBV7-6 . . TGTGCCAGCAGCCCCGTTGGCGGGATCGACACCGGGGAGCTGTTTTTT CASSPVGGIDTGELFF
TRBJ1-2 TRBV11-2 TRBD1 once TGTGCCAGCAGCGAAAACAGGGGGCTCGGCTACACCTTC CASSENRGLGYTF
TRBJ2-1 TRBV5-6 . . TGTGCCAGCAGCTTACAGGGACCTGAGCAGTTCTTC CASSLQGPEQFF
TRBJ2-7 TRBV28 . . TGTGCCAGCAGTGGGGGAACGGACAGACAACTTGACGAGCAGTACTTC CASSGGTDRQLDEQYF
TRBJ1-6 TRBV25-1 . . TGTGCCACGCAGGGCAGCTCCTATAATTCACCCCTCCACTTT CATQGSSYNSPLHF
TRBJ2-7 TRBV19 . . TGTGCCAGTAGTCTGGGTGGAGGGAACTACGAGCAGTACTTC CASSLGGGNYEQYF
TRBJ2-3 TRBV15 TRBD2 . TGTGCCACCAGCAGGCTTACCACTAGCGGGGGGGACGGAGATACGCAGTATTTT CATSRLTTSGGDGDTQYF
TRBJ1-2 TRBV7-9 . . TGTGCCAGCAGCCCTGGGGCAACAGCTAACTATGGCTACACCTTC CASSPGATANYGYTF